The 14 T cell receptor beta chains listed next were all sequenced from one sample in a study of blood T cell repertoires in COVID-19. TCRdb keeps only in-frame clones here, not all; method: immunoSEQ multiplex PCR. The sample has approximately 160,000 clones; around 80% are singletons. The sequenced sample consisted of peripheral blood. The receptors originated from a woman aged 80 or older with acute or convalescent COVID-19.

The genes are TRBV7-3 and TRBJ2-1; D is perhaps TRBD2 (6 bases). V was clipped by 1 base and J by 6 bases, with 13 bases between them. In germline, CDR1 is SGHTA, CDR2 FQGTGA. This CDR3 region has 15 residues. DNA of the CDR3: TGTGCCAGCAGCTTAAGTCGGGGGATTTTCAATGAGCAGTTCTTC. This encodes CASSLSRGIFNEQFF.

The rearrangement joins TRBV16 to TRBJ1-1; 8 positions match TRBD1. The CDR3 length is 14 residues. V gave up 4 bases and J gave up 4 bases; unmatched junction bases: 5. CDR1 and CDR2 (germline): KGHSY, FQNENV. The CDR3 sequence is CASSLQQGGTEAFF. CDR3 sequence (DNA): TGTGCCAGCAGCCTTCAACAGGGGGGCACTGAAGCTTTCTTT.

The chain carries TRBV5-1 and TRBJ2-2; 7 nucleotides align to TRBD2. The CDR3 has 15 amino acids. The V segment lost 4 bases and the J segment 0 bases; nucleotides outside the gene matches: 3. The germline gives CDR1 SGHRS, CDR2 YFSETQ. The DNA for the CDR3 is TGCGCCAGCAGCCTGGGACTAACGAACACCGGGGAGCTGTTTTTT. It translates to CASSLGLTNTGELFF.

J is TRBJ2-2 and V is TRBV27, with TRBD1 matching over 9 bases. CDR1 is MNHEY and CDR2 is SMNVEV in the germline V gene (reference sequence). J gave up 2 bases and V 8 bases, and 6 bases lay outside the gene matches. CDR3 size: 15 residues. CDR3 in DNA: TGTGCCAGCGCCACAGGGGGCGCAAACACCGGGGAGCTGTTTTTT. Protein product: CASATGGANTGELFF.

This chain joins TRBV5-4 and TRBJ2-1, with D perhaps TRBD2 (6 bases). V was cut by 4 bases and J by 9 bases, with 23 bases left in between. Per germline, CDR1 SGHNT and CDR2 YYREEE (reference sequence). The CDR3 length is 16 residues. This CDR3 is CASSLRTNTRRGEQFF. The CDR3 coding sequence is TGTGCCAGCAGCCTTAGGACTAACACCAGAAGGGGTGAGCAGTTCTTC.

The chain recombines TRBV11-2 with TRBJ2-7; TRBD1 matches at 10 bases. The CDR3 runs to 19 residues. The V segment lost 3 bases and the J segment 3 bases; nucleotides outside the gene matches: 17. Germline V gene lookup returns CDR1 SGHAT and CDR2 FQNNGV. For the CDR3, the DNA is TGTGCCAGCAGCTTTTCTAACCCCGAGGGACAGGGGCGACTCTACGAGCAGTACTTC. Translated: CASSFSNPEGQGRLYEQYF.

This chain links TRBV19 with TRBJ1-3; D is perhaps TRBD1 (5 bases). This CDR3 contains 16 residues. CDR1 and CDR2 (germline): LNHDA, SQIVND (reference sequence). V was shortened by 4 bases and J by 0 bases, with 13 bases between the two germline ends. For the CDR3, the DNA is TGTGCCAGTAGTAGACCGGGACTGAGCTCTGGAAACACCATATATTTT. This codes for CASSRPGLSSGNTIYF.

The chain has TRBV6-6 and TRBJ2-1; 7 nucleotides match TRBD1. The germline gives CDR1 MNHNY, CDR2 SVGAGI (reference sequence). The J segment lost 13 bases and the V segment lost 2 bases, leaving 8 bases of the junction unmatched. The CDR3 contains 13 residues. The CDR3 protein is CASSYPRTGDQFF. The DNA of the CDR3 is TGTGCCAGCAGTTACCCAAGGACAGGAGACCAGTTCTTC.

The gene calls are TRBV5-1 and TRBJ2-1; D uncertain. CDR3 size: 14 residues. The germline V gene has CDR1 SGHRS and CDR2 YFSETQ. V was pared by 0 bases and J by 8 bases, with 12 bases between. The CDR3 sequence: CASSLVGSEDEQFF. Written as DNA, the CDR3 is TGCGCCAGCAGCTTGGTGGGTTCTGAGGATGAGCAGTTCTTC.

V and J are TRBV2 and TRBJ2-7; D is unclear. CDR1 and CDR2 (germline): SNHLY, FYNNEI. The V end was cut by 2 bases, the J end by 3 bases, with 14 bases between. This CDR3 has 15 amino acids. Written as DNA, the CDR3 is TGTGCCAGCAGTGAATCAGGTAACCCCTTCTACGAGCAGTACTTC. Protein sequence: CASSESGNPFYEQYF.

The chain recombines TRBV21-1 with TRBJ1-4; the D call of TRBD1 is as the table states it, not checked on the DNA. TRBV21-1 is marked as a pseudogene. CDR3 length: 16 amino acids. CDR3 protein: CASQQQQGSTNEKLFF. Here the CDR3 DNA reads TGTGCCAGCCAGCAGCAACAGGGCTCAACTAATGAAAAACTGTTTTTT.

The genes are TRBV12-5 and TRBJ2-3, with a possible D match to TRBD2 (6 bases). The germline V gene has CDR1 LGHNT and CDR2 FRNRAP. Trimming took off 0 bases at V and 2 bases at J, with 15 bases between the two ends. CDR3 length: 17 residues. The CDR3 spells CASGLVLGSGYTDTQYF. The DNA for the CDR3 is TGTGCTAGTGGTTTGGTACTTGGTAGCGGATACACAGATACGCAGTATTTT.

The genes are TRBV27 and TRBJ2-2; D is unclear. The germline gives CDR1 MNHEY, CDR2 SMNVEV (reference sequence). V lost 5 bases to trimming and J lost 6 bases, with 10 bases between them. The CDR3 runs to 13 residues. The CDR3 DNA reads TGTGCCAGCAGTACTGCATTCCCCGGGGAGCTGTTTTTT. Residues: CASSTAFPGELFF.

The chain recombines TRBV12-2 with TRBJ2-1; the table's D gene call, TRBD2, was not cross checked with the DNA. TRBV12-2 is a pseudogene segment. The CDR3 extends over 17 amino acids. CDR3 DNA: TGTGCAAGTCGCTCTCTAGCGGGGGGAATATACTGCAATGAGCAGTTCTTC. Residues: CASRSLAGGIYCNEQFF.